One and the same sample provided the 2 T cell receptor beta chains below, sequenced in a study of CD8 T cells in ankylosing spondylitis. TCRdb used MiXCR to reprocess the 5' RACE reads, holding one entry per CDR3 protein. This sample has a few hundred thousand distinct CDR3 sequences, with roughly a tenth found just once. Sequenced sample: blood, either unsorted or a sorted T cell fraction (not recorded which). The origin of the receptors is a male donor with ankylosing spondylitis or in good health (not recorded which).

This clonotype came up many times. The rearrangement uses TRBV3-1 and TRBJ2-7; no clear D gene. The CDR3 extends over 13 amino acids. Germline V gene lookup returns CDR1 LGHDT and CDR2 YNNKEL (reference sequence). Trimming took off 2 bases at V and 4 bases at J, with 9 bases between the two ends. Written as DNA, the CDR3 is TGTGCCAGCAGCCAACTCCCCGGGTACGAGCAGTACTTC. It specifies CASSQLPGYEQYF.

This clonotype was picked up many times. J is TRBJ1-1 and V is TRBV6-1, with unresolved D. The CDR3 totals 14 residues. V lost 6 bases and J lost 2, with 13 bases in between. Germline CDR1 is MNHNS and CDR2 is SASEGT. The CDR3 region is CASRDGSVNTEAFF. DNA of the CDR3: TGTGCCAGCAGGGACGGGTCTGTTAACACTGAAGCTTTCTTT.